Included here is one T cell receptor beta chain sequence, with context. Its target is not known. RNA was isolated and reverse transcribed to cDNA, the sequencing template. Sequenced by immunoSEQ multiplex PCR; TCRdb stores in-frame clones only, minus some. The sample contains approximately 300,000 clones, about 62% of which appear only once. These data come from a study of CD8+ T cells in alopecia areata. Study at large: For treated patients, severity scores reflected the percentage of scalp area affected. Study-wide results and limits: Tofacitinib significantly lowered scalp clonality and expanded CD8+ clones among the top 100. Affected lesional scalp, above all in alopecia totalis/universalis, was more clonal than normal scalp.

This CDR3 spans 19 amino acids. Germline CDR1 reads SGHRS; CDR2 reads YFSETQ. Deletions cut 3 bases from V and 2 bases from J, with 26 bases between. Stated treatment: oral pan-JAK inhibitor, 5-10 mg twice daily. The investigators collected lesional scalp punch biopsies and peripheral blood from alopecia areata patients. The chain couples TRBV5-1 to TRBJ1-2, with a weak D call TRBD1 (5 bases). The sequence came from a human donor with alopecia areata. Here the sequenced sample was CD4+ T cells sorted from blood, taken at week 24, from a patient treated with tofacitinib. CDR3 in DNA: TGCGCCAGCAGCTCACTCCGCCGGCGCAGGGTGCAGGGAAACTATGGCTACACCTTC. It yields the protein CASSSLRRRRVQGNYGYTF.